The T cell receptor (beta chain) under discussion was sequenced for a study of cytomegalovirus exposure and HLA in healthy donors. About the research overall: Findings of an earlier analysis included roughly 110 million unique TCR beta sequences from 180 million or so T cells. Study-wide results and limits: Earlier analysis found most TCR beta V segments productive about 87% or about 30% of the time. Common viral pathogens were later found to be apparently linked to several of the most significant clusters.

PCR used 60 Vbeta primers and 13 Jbeta primers. Here immunoSEQ multiplex PCR was the method, and the copy in TCRdb shows in-frame clones only, minus some. The table lists approximately 88,000 clones, around 74% of them singletons, with around 7.3% in the top ten. V dropped 5 bases and J dropped 1; count of bases not matched to a gene: 6. The CDR3 loop spans 17 amino acids. Germline V gene sequence: CDR1 SGHTA, CDR2 FQGNSA. Note on this clone: Antigen: not known.

Nominal health characterized the donors when sampled, though unrecorded immune exposures were likely. The clonotype was recovered from a man aged 50 to 59 in good health and CMV-seropositive. The rearrangement links TRBV7-2 to TRBJ2-5; 14 bases are shared with TRBD2. The sample taken for sequencing was PBMCs. In nucleotides, the CDR3 is TGTGCCAGCAGCCCCTGGACTAGCGGGGGGACCCAAGAGACCCAGTACTTC. Its protein product is CASSPWTSGGTQETQYF.